Listed below are T cell receptor beta chains from one sample, sequenced in a study of blood T cell repertoires in COVID-19. Profiled with immunoSEQ multiplex PCR; TCRdb holds only in-frame clones, not every one. In the table there are about 210,000 clones, roughly four fifths of which are singletons. The sequencing sample was made of peripheral blood. Receptors originate from a woman aged 35 to 49 with acute or convalescent COVID-19. Each CDR3 is given with its conserved first and last residue. The order of the fields is clone size, J gene, CDR3 length, D gene, V gene, CDR3 DNA, CDR3 protein. The D gene is left open where the match is weak. The listing skips clone size in some rows; elsewhere it reads once, few, many or a size class.

clone size: NA
J gene: TRBJ2-3
CDR3 length: 15
D gene: TRBD2
V gene: TRBV7-6
CDR3 DNA: TGTGCCAGCAGCCAGATGACTAGCCGGACAGATACGCAGTATTTT
CDR3 protein: CASSQMTSRTDTQYF

clone size: NA
J gene: TRBJ1-1
CDR3 length: 15
D gene: TRBD1
V gene: TRBV30
CDR3 DNA: TGTGCCTGGAATCGTTTACAGGGGGGTGACACTGAAGCTTTCTTT
CDR3 protein: CAWNRLQGGDTEAFF

clone size: NA
J gene: TRBJ1-2
CDR3 length: 17
D gene: NA
V gene: TRBV11-2
CDR3 DNA: TGTGCCAGCAGCTTAGATGGGAGGGACAACTTAAACTATGGCTACACCTTC
CDR3 protein: CASSLDGRDNLNYGYTF

clone size: NA
J gene: TRBJ2-5
CDR3 length: 15
D gene: TRBD2
V gene: TRBV9
CDR3 DNA: TGTGCCAGCAGCACCGGGACTAGCGGGTGGGAGACCCAGTACTTC
CDR3 protein: CASSTGTSGWETQYF

clone size: once
J gene: TRBJ1-1
CDR3 length: 15
D gene: TRBD1
V gene: TRBV19
CDR3 DNA: TGTGCCAGTAGTATAGGAGGGACAGCGAACACTGAAGCTTTCTTT
CDR3 protein: CASSIGGTANTEAFF

clone size: NA
J gene: TRBJ2-3
CDR3 length: 15
D gene: TRBD1
V gene: TRBV7-2
CDR3 DNA: TGTGCCAGCAGCCTGACAGGGGTGAGGGCAGATACGCAGTATTTT
CDR3 protein: CASSLTGVRADTQYF

clone size: NA
J gene: TRBJ1-1
CDR3 length: 13
D gene: NA
V gene: TRBV27
CDR3 DNA: TGTGCCAGCCTTATTCCAGGGCACACTGAAGCTTTCTTT
CDR3 protein: CASLIPGHTEAFF

clone size: NA
J gene: TRBJ1-2
CDR3 length: 16
D gene: NA
V gene: TRBV5-6
CDR3 DNA: TGTGCCAGCAGCGGGGAAGGGGGAAATTTTTTTTATGGCTACACCTTC
CDR3 protein: CASSGEGGNFFYGYTF

clone size: NA
J gene: TRBJ2-2
CDR3 length: 15
D gene: TRBD1
V gene: TRBV7-6
CDR3 DNA: TGTGCCTCTCTACCGGGACAGGGGGGCACCGGGGAGCTGTTTTTT
CDR3 protein: CASLPGQGGTGELFF

clone size: NA
J gene: TRBJ1-4
CDR3 length: 13
D gene: NA
V gene: TRBV7-2
CDR3 DNA: TGTGCCAGCAGGGGGCTGACTAATGAAAAACTGTTTTTT
CDR3 protein: CASRGLTNEKLFF

clone size: once
J gene: TRBJ2-2
CDR3 length: 14
D gene: NA
V gene: TRBV7-3
CDR3 DNA: TGTGCCAGCAGCTGGACCATTGAGGGCGGGGAGCTGTTTTTT
CDR3 protein: CASSWTIEGGELFF

clone size: NA
J gene: TRBJ2-1
CDR3 length: 18
D gene: TRBD2
V gene: TRBV10-2
CDR3 DNA: TGCGCCAGCAGTGAGGGAAGGAGTAGCGGGGGGCCCTACAATGAGCAGTTCTTC
CDR3 protein: CASSEGRSSGGPYNEQFF

clone size: NA
J gene: TRBJ2-7
CDR3 length: 19
D gene: TRBD2
V gene: TRBV7-4
CDR3 DNA: TGTGCCAGCAGCTTAAAGGGACTAGCGGGGGGCCCGAATATCTACGAGCAGTACTTC
CDR3 protein: CASSLKGLAGGPNIYEQYF

clone size: NA
J gene: TRBJ2-6
CDR3 length: 17
D gene: NA
V gene: TRBV28
CDR3 DNA: TGTGCCAGCAGTTCCGGTCTTAAGTCTTTGGGGGCCAACGTCCTGACTTTC
CDR3 protein: CASSSGLKSLGANVLTF

clone size: NA
J gene: TRBJ1-6
CDR3 length: 16
D gene: NA
V gene: TRBV7-2
CDR3 DNA: TGTGCCAGCAGCTTAGTAGCCAGCTCCTATAATTCACCCCTCCACTTT
CDR3 protein: CASSLVASSYNSPLHF

clone size: NA
J gene: TRBJ1-1
CDR3 length: 13
D gene: NA
V gene: TRBV5-1
CDR3 DNA: TGCGCCAGCAGCTTAGGGCAGGGTCTTAGAGCTTTCTTT
CDR3 protein: CASSLGQGLRAFF

clone size: NA
J gene: TRBJ1-2
CDR3 length: 14
D gene: NA
V gene: TRBV29-1
CDR3 DNA: TGCAGCGTGGCAGGGAATACGGCTAACTATGGCTACACCTTC
CDR3 protein: CSVAGNTANYGYTF

clone size: few
J gene: TRBJ1-5
CDR3 length: 15
D gene: TRBD1
V gene: TRBV9
CDR3 DNA: TGTGCCAGCAGCCGGGACAGTAATAGCAATCAGCCCCAGCATTTT
CDR3 protein: CASSRDSNSNQPQHF

clone size: NA
J gene: TRBJ2-3
CDR3 length: 18
D gene: NA
V gene: TRBV9
CDR3 DNA: TGTGCCAGCAGCGCGCCGACTCCAGGGGTCCTCACGGCAGATACGCAGTATTTT
CDR3 protein: CASSAPTPGVLTADTQYF

clone size: NA
J gene: TRBJ2-1
CDR3 length: 16
D gene: TRBD2
V gene: TRBV15
CDR3 DNA: TGTGCCACCAGCAGAGATTTACTAGCGGGAGGGGATGAGCAGTTCTTC
CDR3 protein: CATSRDLLAGGDEQFF

clone size: NA
J gene: TRBJ2-1
CDR3 length: 12
D gene: NA
V gene: TRBV12-3/TRBV12-4
CDR3 DNA: TGTGCCAGCAGTCCCAAAAACAATGAGCAGTTCTTC
CDR3 protein: CASSPKNNEQFF

clone size: NA
J gene: TRBJ1-2
CDR3 length: 14
D gene: TRBD1
V gene: TRBV10-2
CDR3 DNA: TGCGCCAGCAGTGAGTCGAGAGGGGGCGGTGGCTACACCTTC
CDR3 protein: CASSESRGGGGYTF

clone size: NA
J gene: TRBJ1-2
CDR3 length: 15
D gene: NA
V gene: TRBV14
CDR3 DNA: TGTGCCAGCAGCCTATCGGGGGGGGTTCGGTATGGCTACACCTTC
CDR3 protein: CASSLSGGVRYGYTF

clone size: NA
J gene: TRBJ1-1
CDR3 length: 15
D gene: TRBD1
V gene: TRBV7-9
CDR3 DNA: TGTGCCAGCAGCCCGGACAGGACCTTGAACACTGAAGCTTTCTTT
CDR3 protein: CASSPDRTLNTEAFF

clone size: NA
J gene: TRBJ1-4
CDR3 length: 17
D gene: NA
V gene: TRBV4-1
CDR3 DNA: TGCGCCAGCAGCCAAGATCGAGGGCGGGGGACTAGGGAAAAACTGTTTTTT
CDR3 protein: CASSQDRGRGTREKLFF

clone size: NA
J gene: TRBJ2-3
CDR3 length: 14
D gene: NA
V gene: TRBV11-3
CDR3 DNA: TGTGCCAGCAGCAAAGGGGAGGTTGCAGATACGCAGTATTTT
CDR3 protein: CASSKGEVADTQYF

clone size: NA
J gene: TRBJ2-5
CDR3 length: 19
D gene: TRBD2
V gene: TRBV7-8
CDR3 DNA: TGTGCCAGCAGCTTAGCGAGCAGAAGGACTAGCGGGCAACAAGAGACCCAGTACTTC
CDR3 protein: CASSLASRRTSGQQETQYF

clone size: NA
J gene: TRBJ2-1
CDR3 length: 18
D gene: TRBD2
V gene: TRBV7-2
CDR3 DNA: TGTGCCAGCAGCTGGCCCGGGACTAGCGGGAGCCGCTACAATGAGCAGTTCTTC
CDR3 protein: CASSWPGTSGSRYNEQFF

clone size: NA
J gene: TRBJ2-7
CDR3 length: 16
D gene: TRBD2
V gene: TRBV5-1
CDR3 DNA: TGCGCCAGCAGCGATGCCCCGGGACTAGCGGGAGACGAGCAGTACTTC
CDR3 protein: CASSDAPGLAGDEQYF

clone size: NA
J gene: TRBJ2-7
CDR3 length: 13
D gene: TRBD1
V gene: TRBV14
CDR3 DNA: TGTGCCAGCAGCCTCTGGACAGGCTACGAGCAGTACTTC
CDR3 protein: CASSLWTGYEQYF

clone size: NA
J gene: TRBJ1-1
CDR3 length: 14
D gene: TRBD1
V gene: TRBV30
CDR3 DNA: TGTGCCTGGAGAAGTCGGACAGGGTACACTGAAGCTTTCTTT
CDR3 protein: CAWRSRTGYTEAFF

clone size: NA
J gene: TRBJ2-1
CDR3 length: 14
D gene: NA
V gene: TRBV6-4
CDR3 DNA: TGTGCCAGCAGTGCTGCGGGGGCGCACAATGAGCAGTTCTTC
CDR3 protein: CASSAAGAHNEQFF

clone size: NA
J gene: TRBJ2-4
CDR3 length: 16
D gene: NA
V gene: TRBV5-6
CDR3 DNA: TGTGCCAGCAGCTTGGTAGCCAGTTCAGCCAAAAACATTCAGTACTTC
CDR3 protein: CASSLVASSAKNIQYF

clone size: NA
J gene: TRBJ2-5
CDR3 length: 15
D gene: NA
V gene: TRBV11-3
CDR3 DNA: TGTGCCAGCAGCCCAGGACTGGCCAGGCAAGAGACCCAGTACTTC
CDR3 protein: CASSPGLARQETQYF

clone size: NA
J gene: TRBJ2-2
CDR3 length: 14
D gene: NA
V gene: TRBV7-8
CDR3 DNA: TGTGCCAGCAGCTTTACAGGGTACACCGGGGAGCTGTTTTTT
CDR3 protein: CASSFTGYTGELFF

clone size: NA
J gene: TRBJ2-7
CDR3 length: 13
D gene: NA
V gene: TRBV5-1
CDR3 DNA: TGCGCCAGCAGCTTGGACCGGGGTGACGAGCAGTACTTC
CDR3 protein: CASSLDRGDEQYF

clone size: NA
J gene: TRBJ2-1
CDR3 length: 19
D gene: TRBD2
V gene: TRBV4-3
CDR3 DNA: TGCGCCAGCAGCCAAGAACGCCTAGCGGGAGGGCTTCTTTACAATGAGCAGTTCTTC
CDR3 protein: CASSQERLAGGLLYNEQFF

clone size: NA
J gene: TRBJ2-7
CDR3 length: 16
D gene: TRBD2
V gene: TRBV19
CDR3 DNA: TGTGCCAGTAGTATAGATCTCGCTAGCGGAGACTACGAGCAGTACTTC
CDR3 protein: CASSIDLASGDYEQYF

clone size: once
J gene: TRBJ2-3
CDR3 length: 15
D gene: TRBD2
V gene: TRBV27
CDR3 DNA: TGTGCCAGCACCCGTAGCGGGGGGGCCCCAGATACGCAGTATTTT
CDR3 protein: CASTRSGGAPDTQYF

clone size: NA
J gene: TRBJ1-4
CDR3 length: 15
D gene: NA
V gene: TRBV4-3
CDR3 DNA: TGCGCCAGCAGCCAAGGAAAGGGGTTGAATGAAAAACTGTTTTTT
CDR3 protein: CASSQGKGLNEKLFF

clone size: NA
J gene: TRBJ2-3
CDR3 length: 13
D gene: NA
V gene: TRBV3-1/TRBV3-2
CDR3 DNA: TGTGCCAGCAGCCAAGATTCGGACTCTACGCAGTATTTT
CDR3 protein: CASSQDSDSTQYF

clone size: NA
J gene: TRBJ2-7
CDR3 length: 13
D gene: NA
V gene: TRBV5-8
CDR3 DNA: TGTGCCAGCAGTTTCCTGAATGGCCACGAGCAGTACTTC
CDR3 protein: CASSFLNGHEQYF

clone size: few
J gene: TRBJ2-2
CDR3 length: 14
D gene: NA
V gene: TRBV18
CDR3 DNA: TGTGCCAGCTCACAGACAGGCCTCACCGGGGAGCTGTTTTTT
CDR3 protein: CASSQTGLTGELFF

clone size: NA
J gene: TRBJ1-5
CDR3 length: 17
D gene: NA
V gene: TRBV6-1
CDR3 DNA: TGTGCCAGCAGTGAGCAAAGAGGAGTAAATAGCAATCAGCCCCAGCATTTT
CDR3 protein: CASSEQRGVNSNQPQHF

clone size: few
J gene: TRBJ2-1
CDR3 length: 13
D gene: NA
V gene: TRBV6-2/TRBV6-3
CDR3 DNA: TGTGCCAGCAGTTACTATCCTACTAATGAGCAGTTCTTC
CDR3 protein: CASSYYPTNEQFF

clone size: once
J gene: TRBJ1-6
CDR3 length: 14
D gene: NA
V gene: TRBV6-5
CDR3 DNA: TGTGCCAGCAGTTCTCAGGGATATAATTCACCCCTCCACTTT
CDR3 protein: CASSSQGYNSPLHF